These T cell receptor beta chains were read from a single sample in a study of T cell responses to AZD1222 COVID-19 vaccine. Here immunoSEQ multiplex PCR was the method, and the copy in TCRdb shows in-frame clones only, minus some. In the table there are some 150,000 clones, about 93% of which are singletons. This sample comprised peripheral blood, obtained on day 0 of AZD1222 vaccination. Receptors were obtained from an adult in good health. CDR3s include the opening cysteine and the closing phenylalanine or tryptophan. D genes are given only for firm matches. A clone size is listed for some rows: how often the clone was seen (once, few, many), or a class if it is expanded.

clone_size	d_call	j_call	v_call	cdr3_nt	cdr3_aa
.	.	TRBJ1-2	TRBV14	TGTGCCAGCAGCCAAGTTACGTGGGCCGGCTACACCTTC	CASSQVTWAGYTF
.	TRBD2	TRBJ2-5	TRBV9	TGTGCCAGCAGCGGTCGGAGCTCGGGACTAGCGGAAGAGACCCAGTACTTC	CASSGRSSGLAEETQYF
.	.	TRBJ2-5	TRBV7-9	TGTGCCAGCAGCGTTAAAAGGACCCAGTACTTC	CASSVKRTQYF
.	.	TRBJ2-6	TRBV5-4	TGTGCCAGCAGCTTGGAAGGGTCCAGCTCTGGGGCCAACGTCCTGACTTTC	CASSLEGSSSGANVLTF
few	.	TRBJ1-2	TRBV7-2	TGTGCCAGCAGCTTAGTGTCCACCCCGGTCGGTGGCTACACCTTC	CASSLVSTPVGGYTF
.	.	TRBJ1-1	TRBV28	TGTGCCAGCAATACATTGGTCCGGGGTATGAACACTGAAGCTTTCTTT	CASNTLVRGMNTEAFF
.	.	TRBJ1-5	TRBV19	TGTGCCAGTATACCCGGCAATGAGGGCAATCAGCCCCAGCATTTT	CASIPGNEGNQPQHF
few	.	TRBJ1-6	TRBV2	TGTGCCAGCAGTGAAGCTTCCGAGGCTCCGCACTTT	CASSEASEAPHF
.	TRBD1	TRBJ2-2	TRBV19	TGTGCCAGTACCCTCCTGACAGGGTGGAGGAGCACCGGGGAGCTGTTTTTT	CASTLLTGWRSTGELFF
.	.	TRBJ2-3	TRBV7-2	TGTGCCAGCACCAACTCACACACAGATACGCAGTATTTT	CASTNSHTDTQYF
.	.	TRBJ1-4	TRBV2	TGTGCCAAGCGGGGGGGCTACAATGAAAAACTGTTTTTT	CAKRGGYNEKLFF
.	.	TRBJ1-1	TRBV25-1	TGTGCCAGTGGGAGGCAGGCGAACACTGAAGCTTTCTTT	CASGRQANTEAFF
.	.	TRBJ1-3	TRBV7-8	TGTGCCAGCAGTCCCCGTTTCTCTGGAAACACCATATATTTT	CASSPRFSGNTIYF
.	.	TRBJ1-5	TRBV5-8	TGTGCCAGCAGCTCCGGAGGGTACGATGGCAATCAGCCCCAGCATTTT	CASSSGGYDGNQPQHF
.	.	TRBJ2-5	TRBV6-2/TRBV6-3	TGTGCCAGCAGTTATTCGGTGCGGGGAGAAGAGACCCAGTACTTC	CASSYSVRGEETQYF
.	TRBD1	TRBJ1-1	TRBV5-6	TGTGCCAGCAGCTTCGGACAGGGATCCAGTACTGAAGCTTTCTTT	CASSFGQGSSTEAFF
.	TRBD2	TRBJ2-1	TRBV4-2	TGTGCCAGCAGCCAAGATCTAGCTAGCGGGATAAGGAGTGAGCAGTTCTTC	CASSQDLASGIRSEQFF
.	TRBD2	TRBJ2-2	TRBV4-3	TGCGCCAGCAGCCAATATAGCGGGAGTGGTGCCGGGGAGCTGTTTTTT	CASSQYSGSGAGELFF
.	.	TRBJ1-1	TRBV5-1	TGCGCCAGCAGCTTGCTCAGCTCTACGGACACTGAAGCTTTCTTT	CASSLLSSTDTEAFF
.	.	TRBJ1-2	TRBV5-6	TGTGCCAGCAGCATCCTGAAGGCGGCGGGCTATGGCTACACCTTC	CASSILKAAGYGYTF
.	.	TRBJ1-5	TRBV28	TGTGCCAGCAGTCTCCTGGGCAGGGGACCCCATCAGCCCCAGCATTTT	CASSLLGRGPHQPQHF
.	.	TRBJ2-1	TRBV12-3/TRBV12-4	TGTGCCAGCAGTTTAGCCAGGGATGAGCAGTTCTTC	CASSLARDEQFF
.	TRBD1	TRBJ1-2	TRBV5-4	TGTGCCAGCAGTCCCGGCCAGGGGGCGCGTCCGGGATATGGCTACACCTTC	CASSPGQGARPGYGYTF
.	.	TRBJ2-3	TRBV5-5	TGTGCCAGCAGCTTCCGAAGCACAGATACGCAGTATTTT	CASSFRSTDTQYF
few	.	TRBJ2-7	TRBV7-9	TGTGCCAGCAGCCCCCGCTCGGCCTACGAGCAGTACTTC	CASSPRSAYEQYF
few	TRBD1	TRBJ2-7	TRBV7-9	TGTGCCAGCACCGCCGCGGGACAGGGGGCGTGGGAGCAGTACTTC	CASTAAGQGAWEQYF
.	TRBD2	TRBJ2-1	TRBV5-1	TGCGCCAGCAGCACGCAGCTAGCGGGAAGTGAGCAGTTCTTC	CASSTQLAGSEQFF
.	.	TRBJ2-6	TRBV27	TGTGCCAGCAGTTTCGGGATCTCTGGGGCCAACGTCCTGACTTTC	CASSFGISGANVLTF
.	TRBD2	TRBJ2-1	TRBV19	TGTGCCAGTAGTATGCTAGCGGGAGATACCTATAAGCCCGACCGAACCTACAATGAGCAGTTCTTC	CASSMLAGDTYKPDRTYNEQFF
.	.	TRBJ1-1	TRBV5-1	TGCGCCAGCAGCGGTGCCGGACAGCACACTGAAGCTTTCTTT	CASSGAGQHTEAFF
.	TRBD1	TRBJ1-2	TRBV5-4	TGTGCCAGCAGCTTCGACAGGACAGGGGGCTACACCTTC	CASSFDRTGGYTF
.	.	TRBJ2-3	TRBV19	TGTGCCAGTACAGGGCAGGTTAGCACAGATACGCAGTATTTT	CASTGQVSTDTQYF
.	TRBD2	TRBJ2-7	TRBV6-2/TRBV6-3	TGTGCCAGCAGTTGGGGAGGGGACCCAGCTTCCTACGAGCAGTACTTC	CASSWGGDPASYEQYF
few	TRBD2	TRBJ2-1	TRBV27	TGTGCCAGCAGTTTAATTTCTAGCGGGGGCCGCGAGCAGTTCTTC	CASSLISSGGREQFF
.	TRBD1	TRBJ1-4	TRBV5-6	TGTGCCAGCAGCTTCCGGGACAGGGGATCTAATGAAAAACTGTTTTTT	CASSFRDRGSNEKLFF
.	.	TRBJ2-7	TRBV27	TGTGCCAGCAGTTTAGGCCAGGGTAAAGGTCCCTACGAGCAGTACTTC	CASSLGQGKGPYEQYF
.	.	TRBJ1-1	TRBV9	TGTGCCAGCAGCGTAGGAGTGCAGGGAACTGAAGCTTTCTTT	CASSVGVQGTEAFF
.	.	TRBJ1-3	TRBV5-6	TGTGCCAGCAGCTTCGGTCCGATCTCTGGAAACACCATATATTTT	CASSFGPISGNTIYF
once	.	TRBJ1-4	TRBV15	TGTGCCACCAGCAAAACGACGACCCAAGTTAATGAAAAACTGTTTTTT	CATSKTTTQVNEKLFF
.	TRBD2	TRBJ2-2	TRBV24-1	TGTGCCACGGGGACTAGCGGGAGCACCGGGGAGCTGTTTTTT	CATGTSGSTGELFF
.	TRBD2	TRBJ2-3	TRBV2	TGTGCCAGCAGTGAAGGACTAGCGGGAGGTACAGATACGCAGTATTTT	CASSEGLAGGTDTQYF
.	.	TRBJ1-3	TRBV19	TGTGCCAGCCGGCCCGGGGGAGCGGGCTCTGGAAACACCATATATTTT	CASRPGGAGSGNTIYF
.	.	TRBJ2-7	TRBV7-9	TGTGCCAGCAGCCGGGATACAGCCGGGGGCGAGCAGTACTTC	CASSRDTAGGEQYF
.	TRBD1	TRBJ2-7	TRBV5-1	TGCGCCAGCAGTCCTAGTCTAGGGACAGGTGTAAACGAGCAGTACTTC	CASSPSLGTGVNEQYF
.	TRBD2	TRBJ2-1	TRBV7-9	TGTGCCAGCAGCTTATTGGCGGGGGACGCGGGTGAGCAGTTCTTC	CASSLLAGDAGEQFF
few	TRBD2	TRBJ2-7	TRBV7-2	TGTGCCAGCAGCTTGGAGGCGGGGGGGCTCTCACGGGAGCAGTACTTC	CASSLEAGGLSREQYF
.	TRBD1	TRBJ1-2	TRBV6-2/TRBV6-3	TGTGCCAGCAGTTACGGGACAGGGAGGTACTATGGCTACACCTTC	CASSYGTGRYYGYTF
.	TRBD1	TRBJ2-7	TRBV2	TGTGCCAGCAAAAGGACAGGGGGCGAAAGCGAGCAGTACTTC	CASKRTGGESEQYF
once	.	TRBJ1-1	TRBV29-1	TGCAGCGTTGCGGGACGGATGAACACTGAAGCTTTCTTT	CSVAGRMNTEAFF
.	TRBD1	TRBJ2-1	TRBV28	TGTGCCAGCAGTTCCACCGGGACAGGGGGCTATGAGCAGTTCTTC	CASSSTGTGGYEQFF
.	.	TRBJ2-1	TRBV6-5	TGTGCCAGCAGGGGTGGGGATCTCGTCAATGAGCAGTTCTTC	CASRGGDLVNEQFF
once	.	TRBJ1-1	TRBV19	TGTGCCAGCAGACCCCAGGACAGATATGAAGCTTTCTTT	CASRPQDRYEAFF
.	.	TRBJ2-1	TRBV19	TGTGCCAGCAGCCGGGACGGGCAACCCAATGAGCAGTTCTTC	CASSRDGQPNEQFF
.	TRBD2	TRBJ2-3	TRBV15	TGTGCCACCAGCCGACGACTAGCGGGAGTAACAGATACGCAGTATTTT	CATSRRLAGVTDTQYF
.	TRBD2	TRBJ2-1	TRBV5-4	TGTGCCAGCAGCGGTACTAGCGGTTACAATGAGCAGTTCTTC	CASSGTSGYNEQFF